These T cell receptor beta chains were read from a single sample in a study of blood T cells in healthy people across ages. TCRdb recomputed calls from the 5' RACE reads with MiXCR, one row per CDR3 protein. This table has around 1.5 million distinct CDR3 sequences, about 40% appearing once. The sequencing sample was made of blood. The receptor source for this set is a woman between 18 and 30 years old in good health. CDR3s include the opening cysteine and the closing phenylalanine or tryptophan. D genes are given only for firm matches. Clone size is not always given. Where it is, it says once, few, many or a class for expanded clones.

>NA|TRBJ2-1|TRBV3-1|NA
CASSQDLDRTRQFF
TGTGCCAGCAGCCAAGATCTTGACAGGACTAGGCAGTTCTTC
>NA|TRBJ2-7|TRBV6-5|TRBD1
CASSYPGQGSEQYF
TGTGCCAGCAGTTACCCGGGACAGGGTTCCGAGCAGTACTTC
>NA|TRBJ1-4|TRBV6-2/TRBV6-3|NA
CATMRSRLPTNEKLFF
TGTGCCACCATGCGGAGTCGCCTGCCAACTAATGAAAAACTGTTTTTT
>few|TRBJ2-3|TRBV29-1|NA
CSVVSIGHITDTQYF
TGCAGCGTTGTCTCCATCGGACATATCACAGATACGCAGTATTTT
>NA|TRBJ2-7|TRBV4-1|TRBD2
CASSALSGGVEQYF
TGCGCCAGCAGCGCGTTGTCGGGAGGAGTCGAGCAGTACTTC
>NA|TRBJ2-1|TRBV5-6|TRBD2
CASSPGGPFSYNEQFF
TGTGCCAGCAGCCCGGGGGGGCCCTTCTCCTACAATGAGCAGTTCTTC
>NA|TRBJ1-2|TRBV20-1|NA
CSVVTDTNYGYTF
TGCAGTGTCGTGACAGACACAAACTATGGCTACACCTTC
>NA|TRBJ2-7|TRBV27|NA
CASRGWDAVPYEQYF
TGTGCCAGCAGGGGATGGGACGCCGTCCCCTACGAGCAGTACTTC
>few|TRBJ2-7|TRBV20-1|NA
CSARGAYSYEQYF
TGCAGTGCTAGAGGGGCTTACTCCTACGAGCAGTACTTC
>NA|TRBJ1-4|TRBV20-1|NA
CSAPEGSGKLFF
TGCAGTGCTCCGGAGGGTTCGGGAAAACTGTTTTTT
>NA|TRBJ2-1|TRBV6-5|TRBD2
CASSYSLTGTSGRAQQFF
TGTGCCAGCAGTTACTCGCTAACCGGGACTAGCGGGAGGGCCCAGCAGTTCTTC
>NA|TRBJ1-4|TRBV12-3/TRBV12-4|NA
CASSHLGEEKLFF
TGTGCCAGCAGCCACTTGGGGGAGGAAAAACTGTTTTTT
>NA|TRBJ2-7|TRBV28|TRBD2
CASSLSSGDPYEQYF
TGTGCCAGCAGTTTATCTAGCGGGGACCCCTACGAGCAGTACTTC
>NA|TRBJ2-7|TRBV7-9|NA
CASSFTENNEQYF
TGTGCCAGCAGCTTTACAGAGAACAATGAGCAGTACTTC
>NA|TRBJ1-1|TRBV10-1|NA
CASRRDLGNTEAFF
TGCGCCAGTAGACGGGACTTGGGGAACACTGAAGCTTTCTTT
>NA|TRBJ2-7|TRBV4-1|NA
CASSQVSRVTPYEQYF
TGCGCCAGCAGCCAAGTCTCTCGGGTAACTCCCTACGAGCAGTACTTC
>few|TRBJ2-7|TRBV14|NA
CASSPFRNTVYEQYF
TGTGCCAGCAGCCCTTTCCGAAACACGGTCTACGAGCAGTACTTC
>NA|TRBJ2-7|TRBV29-1|NA
CSVGMGDNYEQYF
TGCAGCGTTGGGATGGGTGACAACTACGAGCAGTACTTC
>NA|TRBJ1-5|TRBV20-1|NA
CSARDGNGGAWQPQHF
TGCAGTGCTAGAGATGGGAACGGGGGGGCATGGCAGCCCCAGCATTTT
>NA|TRBJ2-2|TRBV27|TRBD2
CASSPRAGVPGELFF
TGTGCCAGCAGCCCCCGGGCGGGGGTCCCCGGGGAGCTGTTTTTT
>few|TRBJ2-7|TRBV27|NA
CATEAEQYF
TGTGCCACGGAGGCCGAGCAGTACTTC
>NA|TRBJ1-1|TRBV2|NA
CASSAERGGAFF
TGTGCCAGCAGTGCGGAGAGGGGGGGAGCTTTCTTT
>NA|TRBJ2-3|TRBV7-2|NA
CASSLGSYTDTQYF
TGTGCCAGCAGCTTAGGATCGTACACAGATACGCAGTATTTT
>NA|TRBJ2-7|TRBV29-1|NA
CSAQGGPRTYEQYF
TGCAGCGCCCAAGGCGGGCCAAGGACCTACGAGCAGTACTTC
>NA|TRBJ1-1|TRBV30|NA
CAGIVNTEAFF
TGTGCCGGGATTGTGAACACTGAAGCTTTCTTT
>few|TRBJ2-5|TRBV4-2|NA
CASSQDGSLKETQYF
TGTGCCAGCAGCCAAGATGGGTCACTAAAAGAGACCCAGTACTTC
>few|TRBJ2-7|TRBV20-1|TRBD2
CSASQSSGVPYEQYF
TGCAGTGCTAGCCAGTCTAGCGGGGTCCCCTACGAGCAGTACTTC
>NA|TRBJ2-2|TRBV18|NA
CASSPQATDTGELFF
TGTGCCAGCTCACCACAAGCTACCGACACCGGGGAGCTGTTTTTT
>few|TRBJ2-7|TRBV20-1|TRBD2
CSATTPSGYTYEQYF
TGCAGTGCTACTACTCCTAGCGGTTACACCTACGAGCAGTACTTC
>NA|TRBJ2-7|TRBV4-1|NA
CASSQDYERAITYEQYF
TGCGCCAGCAGCCAAGATTATGAGCGGGCGATTACCTACGAGCAGTACTTC
>NA|TRBJ2-3|TRBV7-2|TRBD2
CASSLRLAGGITDTQYF
TGTGCCAGCAGCCTTAGACTAGCGGGGGGCATTACAGATACGCAGTATTTT
>once|TRBJ2-3|TRBV2|TRBD2
CARQGRGGHGTDTQYF
TGTGCCAGGCAGGGGCGGGGGGGCCATGGAACAGATACGCAGTATTTT
>NA|TRBJ2-5|TRBV29-1|TRBD2
CSVLNPTSGAEEQYF
TGCAGCGTTTTAAACCCGACTAGCGGGGCGGAGGAGCAGTACTTC
>NA|TRBJ2-7|TRBV5-1|TRBD1
CASSDRDQTYEQYF
TGCGCCAGCAGCGACAGGGACCAAACCTACGAGCAGTACTTC
>NA|TRBJ1-2|TRBV28|NA
CVSSPMNYGYTF
TGTGTCAGCAGTCCTATGAACTATGGCTACACCTTC
>NA|TRBJ2-3|TRBV12-3/TRBV12-4|NA
CASSGTETDMQYF
TGTGCCAGCAGTGGGACTGAAACAGATATGCAGTATTTT
>few|TRBJ1-6|TRBV18|TRBD1
CASSPATGGDSPLHF
TGTGCCAGCTCACCAGCGACAGGGGGAGATTCACCCCTCCACTTT
>NA|TRBJ1-1|TRBV29-1|NA
CSVGGKGNTEAFF
TGCAGCGTAGGGGGAAAGGGGAACACTGAAGCTTTCTTT
>few|TRBJ2-1|TRBV28|NA
CASSPMVGREDGYNEQFF
TGTGCCAGCAGTCCTATGGTTGGGCGGGAAGACGGTTACAATGAGCAGTTCTTC
>many|TRBJ2-3|TRBV29-1|TRBD1
CSGRDRGIKAQYF
TGCAGCGGCCGGGACAGGGGTATCAAGGCGCAGTATTTT
>NA|TRBJ2-1|TRBV4-1|TRBD2
CASSPESGGALSYEQFF
TGCGCCAGCAGCCCTGAAAGCGGGGGGGCCCTTTCCTACGAGCAGTTCTTC
>NA|TRBJ2-7|TRBV9|TRBD2
CASSEPGLAGPKVVNEQYF
TGTGCCAGCAGTGAACCGGGACTAGCGGGCCCAAAAGTTGTTAATGAGCAGTACTTC
>NA|TRBJ1-5|TRBV12-3/TRBV12-4|TRBD1
CASRTGQGSNQPQHF
TGTGCCAGCAGAACAGGACAGGGTAGCAATCAGCCCCAGCATTTT
>NA|TRBJ2-7|TRBV7-8|NA
CASSLKLGYEQYF
TGTGCCAGCAGCTTAAAGTTGGGTTACGAGCAGTACTTC
>many|TRBJ2-1|TRBV7-2|NA
CASSPRLVNEQFF
TGTGCCAGCAGCCCCCGGCTGGTCAATGAGCAGTTCTTC
>NA|TRBJ1-5|TRBV6-1|NA
CASSEIGLSNQPQHF
TGTGCCAGCAGTGAAATAGGGCTTAGCAATCAGCCCCAGCATTTT
>few|TRBJ2-1|TRBV20-1|TRBD1
CSARRTGGTGLNEQFF
TGCAGTGCTAGGCGAACAGGGGGCACAGGGCTCAATGAGCAGTTCTTC
>NA|TRBJ1-2|TRBV20-1|NA
CSARPAFRGSDGYTF
TGCAGTGCTAGACCCGCGTTTAGAGGGTCCGATGGCTACACCTTC
>NA|TRBJ2-7|TRBV6-1|NA
CASSDSFKIQVSYEQYF
TGTGCCAGCAGTGACAGCTTCAAGATCCAGGTCTCCTACGAGCAGTACTTC
>few|TRBJ2-1|TRBV4-1|NA
CASTSNWVEQFF
TGCGCCAGCACCTCCAATTGGGTTGAGCAGTTCTTC
>NA|TRBJ1-1|TRBV7-8|NA
CASSLGVRGQAFF
TGTGCCAGCAGCTTAGGGGTGAGGGGCCAAGCTTTCTTT
>NA|TRBJ2-3|TRBV12-3/TRBV12-4|TRBD2
CASSSRTSGRSDTQYF
TGTGCCAGCAGTTCGAGGACTAGCGGGAGATCGGATACGCAGTATTTT
>many|TRBJ2-7|TRBV5-1|TRBD1
CASSLGQGSDEQYF
TGTGCCAGCAGCTTAGGACAGGGGAGCGACGAGCAGTACTTC
>NA|TRBJ1-3|TRBV12-3/TRBV12-4|NA
CASSSKEGGLRGNTIYF
TGTGCCAGCAGTTCGAAGGAGGGGGGGCTACGGGGAAACACCATATATTTT
>NA|TRBJ1-1|TRBV29-1|NA
CSVEDWTYTEAFF
TGCAGCGTTGAAGATTGGACTTACACTGAAGCTTTCTTT
>NA|TRBJ2-1|TRBV11-3|NA
CASSPGTEGLNEQFF
TGTGCCAGCAGCCCCGGGACCGAGGGTCTCAATGAGCAGTTCTTC
>NA|TRBJ2-1|TRBV5-1|TRBD1
CASSARDSSWGYEQFF
TGCGCCAGCAGCGCAAGGGACAGTTCATGGGGCTATGAGCAGTTCTTC